This TCR beta chain was sequenced in a study of T-cell reconstitution after alpha-beta-depleted transplantation in children. With 2 bases removed from V and 7 bases from J, the gap between germline ends came to 8 bases. CDR1 is SGHAT, CDR2 FQNNGV, per germline. This CDR3 has 12 amino acids. General study results and limits: Several patients had high TCRbeta diversity at day 60; it came from surviving recipient T cells and thymic progenitors. Roughly two months post-transplant, alpha-beta T cells reportedly originated from several hundred graft clones that had expanded. T-cell counts and diversity at one year post-transplant came mainly from newly produced T cells.

Unique molecular identifiers were used in preparing the TCRbeta library. TCRdb re-called the PCR reads through MiXCR, storing one row per CDR3 protein. The sample includes roughly 49,000 distinct CDR3 sequences, 7.5% to 10% of them seen just once. This clonotype was seen more than once but under ten times. The antigen remains unidentified. The chain has TRBV11-2 and TRBJ1-2; D is unresolved. The material sequenced was PBMCs, mostly from graft donor cells, taken 60 days after TCRalphabeta/CD19-depleted stem cell transplant. The clonotype was recovered from a male patient under 10 years old who had a stem cell transplant for chronic granulomatous disease, so the T cells may come from the graft donor. In DNA, the CDR3 is TGTGCCAGCAGCTTATGGCGAGGTGGCTACACCTTC. It encodes CASSLWRGGYTF.